This TCR beta chain is from a study of T cells in narcolepsy. Background on the study: Donors had narcolepsy type 1 or type 2, or were healthy controls. Study-wide points: HCRT-specific and TRIB2-specific autoreactive clonotypes appeared among same-patient CSF and blood CD4+ clonotypes.

Produced via immunoSEQ multiplex PCR; TCRdb's table is partial and in-frame only. The table has 25,000 to 35,000 clones, over 80% seen once; the top ten hold around 0.85%. With respect to this clone: The antigen is undetermined.

The sequenced sample consisted of CD45RA- memory CD4+ T cells from PBMCs. This receptor was taken from a human donor with narcolepsy.

This CDR3 reads CSVGTDRAAEQFF. DNA for the CDR3: TGCAGCGTTGGAACGGACAGGGCAGCTGAGCAGTTCTTC. This chain connects TRBV29-1 to TRBJ2-1; 8 nucleotides line up with TRBD1. The CDR3 is 13 residues long. CDR1 is SQVTM and CDR2 is ANQGSEA in the germline V gene. V gave up 4 bases and J gave up 9 bases; unmatched junction bases: 8.